This T cell receptor (beta chain) was documented in a study of Ad26.COV2.S vaccination and SARS-CoV-2 variants. Study as a whole: The donor belonged to the COV1001 Ad26.COV2.S trial arm.

Treatment given: 19 received Ad26.COV2.S at low or high dose, single or two shots; a few received placebo; per-sample allocation not given. Each sample was drawn 63 days after the first injection (of vaccine or placebo). This table comes from immunoSEQ multiplex PCR, and its TCRdb copy is limited to in-frame clones, with some not included. The sample holds about 420,000 clones, roughly 90% seen once. The CDR3 loop spans 15 amino acids. V shed 5 bases and J shed 5 bases, with 13 bases lying between them. CDR1 is SGHTA and CDR2 is FQGNSA in the germline V gene. The TCR was taken from a person between 18 and 60 years old who received the Ad26.COV2.S COVID-19 vaccine or a placebo. The sequences come from peripheral blood, collected in a trial of Ad26.COV2.S vaccine versus placebo. This chain joins TRBV7-2 and TRBJ1-6, with a possible D match to TRBD1 (6 bases). The CDR3 region has the DNA TGTGCCAGCAGCCCCCGGACAGAGAATAATTCACCCCTCCACTTT. Translated: CASSPRTENNSPLHF.